The 30 T cell receptor beta chains below were found in one sample sequenced in a study of spatial heterogeneity in lung cancer. As to time point: sample taken at primary tumor resection. Unsorted whole RNA of tumor, nontumor lung or frozen PBMC was sequenced. Using its own MiXCR run on the 5' RACE reads, TCRdb lists one record per CDR3 protein. The sample carries about 8,500 distinct CDR3 sequences, about 7.8% recorded once. The specimen was PBMCs, collected at surgery. The receptor source for this set is a female donor with early-stage non-small cell lung cancer.

With respect to this clonotype: Germline and junction disagree at one end, which may indicate a read error. The chain has TRBV29-1 and TRBJ2-5, with D maybe TRBD1 (6 bases). There are 13 residues in the CDR3. Germline lookup yields CDR1 SQVTM and CDR2 ANQGSEA. This CDR3 reads CRVGVRGQETQYF. The CDR3 DNA reads TGCCGCGTTGGAGTCAGGGGTCAAGAGACCCAGTACTTC.

Judged by abundance, this clonotype is medium-sized (0.01 to 0.1%). The V call is TRBV6-4, the J call TRBJ2-7; 9 bases are a match to TRBD2. CDR3 length equals 16 residues. Losses at the gene ends were 9 bases for V and 4 bases for J; bases not matched to a gene: 16. Germline assignment: CDR1 MRHNA and CDR2 SNTAGT. Here the CDR3 reads CASPSAAGGPGYEQYF. The DNA for the CDR3 is TGTGCCAGTCCCTCCGCGGCGGGAGGGCCTGGATACGAGCAGTACTTC.

In its sample, this clonotype was seen a few times. The chain recombines TRBV2 with TRBJ2-5; the D is unclear. CDR3 length equals 13 residues. Trimming cost V 4 bases and J 4 bases, with 10 bases left between them. The germline V gene has CDR1 SNHLY and CDR2 FYNNEI. CDR3 loop: CASSGLIGETQYF. CDR3 coding DNA: TGTGCCAGCAGTGGGTTAATAGGAGAGACCCAGTACTTC. The full variable domain, rest sourced from reference TRBV2 and TRBJ2-5, is EPEVTQTPSHQVTQMGQEVILRCVPISNHLYFYWYRQILGQKVEFLVSFYNNEISEKSEIFDDQFSVERPDGSNFTLKIRSTKLEDSAMYFCASSGLIGETQYFGPGTRLLVL.

This clonotype has at least ten counts. V and J are TRBV5-1 and TRBJ2-7; 10 bases are shared with TRBD2. Germline V gene sequence: CDR1 SGHRS, CDR2 YFSETQ. V lost 5 bases, J lost 0 bases, and 5 bases stayed unmatched. The CDR3 runs 15 residues. The CDR3 DNA follows: TGCGCCAGCAGTACCGGGACTAGCGACTCCTACGAGCAGTACTTC. Its protein is CASSTGTSDSYEQYF.

This clonotype was recorded at least ten times. The rearrangement uses TRBV14 and TRBJ1-2; D might be TRBD1 (5 bases). V gave up 8 bases and J gave up 4 bases, with 8 bases separating them. CDR1 and CDR2 from the germline V gene are SGHDN and FVKESK. This CDR3 is 11 amino acids long. CDR3 sequence reads: CASGTGYGYTF. CDR3 DNA sequence: TGTGCCAGCGGGACGGGCTATGGCTACACCTTC.

This clonotype was seen ten or more times. V usage is TRBV20-1 and J usage is TRBJ2-2; 10 positions agree with TRBD2. Trimming removed 3 bases from V and 3 bases from J; junction bases left unmatched: 10. Germline loops: CDR1 DFQATT, CDR2 SNEGSKA (reference sequence). This CDR3 has 17 residues. CDR3 amino acids: CSARVLAGASDTGELFF. The CDR3 bases are TGCAGTGCTAGGGTTCTAGCGGGAGCCTCGGACACCGGGGAGCTGTTTTTT.

Remarks on this clonotype: A much larger clone differs by one base, so this may be a read error. This sequence joins TRBV11-3 and TRBJ2-3; possible D gene TRBD2, 6 bases. The V and J ends lost 1 base and 4 bases respectively, with 9 bases between them. The CDR3 is made up of 14 amino acids. The germline V gene has CDR1 SGHNT and CDR2 YENEEA. The DNA of the CDR3 is TGTGCCAGCAGCTTAGGGCCGGGAGCAGATACGCAGTATTTT. This translates into CASSLGPGADTQYF.

This chain joins TRBV12-3 or TRBV12-4 and TRBJ1-5; no clear D. This CDR3 has 13 amino acids. The germline V and J ends were trimmed by 5 bases and 7 bases, with 12 bases remaining between them. The CDR3 loop is CASSRALDQPQHF. The DNA for the CDR3 is TGTGCCAGCAGTAGGGCCCTGGACCAGCCCCAGCATTTT.

In this sample, this clonotype turned up many times. V and J are TRBV7-2 and TRBJ2-3, with 7 bases that match TRBD2. V shed 5 bases, J shed 3 bases, and the junction held 5 bases outside the gene matches. The CDR3 consists of 14 residues. Germline V gene data show CDR1 as SGHTA and CDR2 as FQGNSA. CDR3 coding DNA: TGTGCCAGCAGCGTCCTAGCGGATACAGATACGCAGTATTTT. It yields the protein CASSVLADTDTQYF.

There are many counts of this clonotype. The chain employs TRBV29-1 and TRBJ2-2; no clear D gene. Germline V gene lookup returns CDR1 SQVTM and CDR2 ANQGSEA. The CDR3 consists of 13 residues. The V end lost 4 bases, the J end lost 6 bases, and 12 bases lay between the germline ends. As DNA, the CDR3 is TGCAGCGTTGGAATAGAACTGGCCGGGGAGCTGTTTTTT. Its protein is CSVGIELAGELFF.

This clonotype was found many times. V and J are TRBV20-1 and TRBJ2-7; D remains ambiguous. CDR3 length equals 10 residues. Looked up from germline, CDR1 is DFQATT and CDR2 is SNEGSKA (reference sequence). Trimming stripped 0 bases from V and 7 bases from J, with 4 bases between. This CDR3 is CSARDWEQYF. CDR3 DNA sequence: TGCAGTGCTAGAGATTGGGAGCAGTACTTC.

This clonotype appeared many times. This chain uses TRBV5-1 with TRBJ2-3, with 7 bases identical to TRBD2. Germline V gene data show CDR1 as SGHRS and CDR2 as YFSETQ. J lost 0 bases, V lost 1 base, and 2 bases had no gene match. CDR3 length: 15 amino acids. The CDR3 sequence: CASSLSGGSTDTQYF. The CDR3 nucleotides are TGCGCCAGCAGCTTGTCGGGGGGAAGCACAGATACGCAGTATTTT.

This clonotype has just a few counts. The rearrangement uses TRBV20-1 and TRBJ2-1; D may be TRBD2 (6 bases). This CDR3 comprises 14 residues. Germline lookup yields CDR1 DFQATT and CDR2 SNEGSKA (reference sequence). Trimming shortened V by 1 base and J by 7 bases, and 14 bases separated the two germline ends. The CDR3 reads CSARVRAGPNEQFF. CDR3 DNA sequence: TGCAGTGCTAGAGTCCGAGCGGGCCCAAATGAGCAGTTCTTC.

The genes are TRBV29-1 and TRBJ2-1; 8 positions agree with TRBD2. The CDR3 runs to 13 residues. Germline V gene sequence: CDR1 SQVTM, CDR2 ANQGSEA. The V gene end was trimmed by 7 bases and the J gene end by 2 bases; junction bases not matched to a gene: 4. The CDR3 DNA is TGCAGCGGTAGCGGGGACCCCTACAATGAGCAGTTCTTC. Protein product: CSGSGDPYNEQFF.

In its sample, this clonotype was seen many times. The chain is built from TRBV5-4 and TRBJ2-2; a weak D match, TRBD1 (5 bases). The CDR3 loop spans 15 amino acids. V was pared by 2 bases and J by 0 bases, with 8 bases between. The germline V gene encodes CDR1 SGHNT and CDR2 YYREEE (reference sequence). CDR3 residues: CASSLDRANTGELFF. The CDR3 region has the DNA TGTGCCAGCAGCTTAGACAGAGCGAACACCGGGGAGCTGTTTTTT.

The chain uses TRBV30 and TRBJ1-2; no definite D call. The CDR3 contains 14 residues. The germline V and J ends were trimmed by 4 bases and 5 bases, with 17 bases remaining between them. Looked up from germline, CDR1 is GTSNPN and CDR2 is SVGIG (reference sequence). CDR3 nucleotides: TGTGCCTGGACCGATGGGCTCGGTGATTATGGCTACACCTTC. This gives the protein CAWTDGLGDYGYTF.

This clonotype came up many times. V is TRBV12-3 or TRBV12-4 and J is TRBJ2-7, with D perhaps matching TRBD1 (6 bases). This CDR3 is built from 13 residues. Trimming shortened V by 5 bases and J by 1 base, and 9 bases separated the two germline ends. The CDR3 nucleotides are TGTGCCAGCAGTCCGGACAGATCCTACGAGCAGTACTTC. This translates into CASSPDRSYEQYF.

This clonotype was seen many times. The chain recombines TRBV27 with TRBJ1-4; TRBD1 agrees at 7 bases. Losses at the gene ends were 5 bases for V and 3 bases for J; bases not matched to a gene: 3. The length of the CDR3 is 14 residues. Germline-derived CDR1 and CDR2 are MNHEY and SMNVEV (reference sequence). CDR3 in amino acids: CASSQGDANEKLFF. The CDR3 coding sequence is TGTGCCAGCAGTCAGGGGGACGCTAATGAAAAACTGTTTTTT.

This clonotype was detected many times. This chain links TRBV29-1 with TRBJ2-3, with D perhaps matching TRBD2 (6 bases). The germline V gene encodes CDR1 SQVTM and CDR2 ANQGSEA. CDR3 size: 12 residues. Trimming took off 6 bases at V and 0 bases at J, with 7 bases between the two ends. The CDR3 here is CSVRESTDTQYF. CDR3 nucleotides: TGCAGCGTACGGGAGAGCACAGATACGCAGTATTTT.

In its sample, this clonotype was seen many times. The chain links TRBV23-1 to TRBJ2-1; TRBD1 is a possible D gene (7 bases). TRBV23-1 is noted as an ORF with a role that remains uncertain. The CDR3 length is 16 residues. The V and J ends lost 1 base and 4 bases respectively, with 14 bases between them. The DNA of the CDR3 is TGCGCCAGCAGTCAATACTCCCCAGGGGGGTACAATGAGCAGTTCTTC. This gives the protein CASSQYSPGGYNEQFF.

The genes are TRBV10-3 and TRBJ1-4; D not certain. The germline gives CDR1 ENHRY, CDR2 SYGVKD. This CDR3 contains 13 residues. With 4 bases removed from V and 8 bases from J, the gap between germline ends came to 11 bases. In nucleotides, the CDR3 is TGTGCCATCAGTGGCGCAGGCGCCGAAAAACTGTTTTTT. This translates into CAISGAGAEKLFF.

This clonotype was observed a handful of times. The J gene is TRBJ2-5, the V gene TRBV2; tentatively, D is TRBD2 (6 bases). The germline V gene has CDR1 SNHLY and CDR2 FYNNEI. V lost 1 base and J lost 2, with 11 bases in between. This CDR3 is built from 15 residues. This CDR3 is CASSEGRAGQETQYF. The CDR3, as DNA: TGTGCCAGCAGTGAAGGTCGGGCGGGGCAAGAGACCCAGTACTTC. Combining the CDR3 with reference TRBV2 and TRBJ2-5 gives the whole variable domain EPEVTQTPSHQVTQMGQEVILRCVPISNHLYFYWYRQILGQKVEFLVSFYNNEISEKSEIFDDQFSVERPDGSNFTLKIRSTKLEDSAMYFCASSEGRAGQETQYFGPGTRLLVL.

This clonotype is labeled as medium-sized. The chain links TRBV27 to TRBJ2-1; D unresolved. The CDR3 has 13 amino acids. Germline-derived CDR1 and CDR2 are MNHEY and SMNVEV (reference sequence). V lost 3 bases and J 3 bases, leaving 6 bases between the germline ends. CDR3 protein: CASSFNSYNEQFF. The CDR3 DNA sequence: TGTGCCAGCAGTTTTAACAGCTACAATGAGCAGTTCTTC.

The sample holds a few counts of this clonotype. V and J are TRBV28 and TRBJ2-7; D possibly corresponds to TRBD1 (5 bases). The CDR3 runs to 14 residues. V lost 7 bases to trimming and J lost 3 bases, with 16 bases between them. Looked up from germline, CDR1 is MDHEN and CDR2 is SYDVKM. The CDR3 region is CASTLGHTGYEQYF. DNA for the CDR3: TGTGCCAGCACCTTGGGCCATACAGGCTACGAGCAGTACTTC.

In its sample, this clonotype ranks as medium-sized (0.01 to 0.1%). The chain combines TRBV18 with TRBJ1-4, with a possible D match to TRBD1 (5 bases). This CDR3 has 14 amino acids. Germline CDR1 and CDR2: KGHSH and LQKENI. V shed 6 bases and J shed 5 bases, with 13 bases lying between them. Written as DNA, the CDR3 is TGTGCCAGCTCTCTTGGGACGGACAATGAAAAACTGTTTTTT. Translation: CASSLGTDNEKLFF.

This clonotype is termed medium-sized. CDR3 coding DNA: TGTGCCAGCAGTTTGGGCAGCGACTATGGCTACACCTTC. Protein product: CASSLGSDYGYTF. The chain uses TRBV28 and TRBJ1-2; D unresolved. The CDR3 is 13 amino acids. Trimming left V 3 bases short and J 3 bases short, with 8 bases between. Germline CDR1 is MDHEN and CDR2 is SYDVKM.

This clonotype was picked up many times. V and J are TRBV20-1 and TRBJ2-1; the D gene is possibly TRBD2 (6 bases). The CDR3 totals 15 residues. V was clipped by 0 bases and J by 8 bases, with 17 bases between them. Germline loops: CDR1 DFQATT, CDR2 SNEGSKA (reference sequence). For the CDR3, the DNA is TGCAGTGCTAGAGATGCCGGACCTTTAGCGGATGAGCAGTTCTTC. This sequence encodes CSARDAGPLADEQFF.

This clonotype appeared a few times. The V call is TRBV10-2, the J call TRBJ1-1, with D possibly matching TRBD1 (5 bases). The CDR3 is 14 residues long. Trimming shortened V by 3 bases and J by 3 bases, and 11 bases separated the two germline ends. The V gene's germline CDR1 is WSHSY and CDR2 SAAADI. Written as DNA, the CDR3 is TGCGCCAGCAGTGACCGGGGGATGTACACTGAAGCTTTCTTT. Translating gives CASSDRGMYTEAFF.

This clonotype is judged medium-sized. CDR3 bases: TGCAGCGTTGACCCCAGGGATACTGAGCAGTTCTTC. Translation: CSVDPRDTEQFF. The chain employs TRBV29-1 and TRBJ2-1; a weak D match, TRBD1 (5 bases). With 3 bases removed from V and 9 bases from J, the gap between germline ends came to 12 bases. The CDR3 has 12 residues. The germline V gene encodes CDR1 SQVTM and CDR2 ANQGSEA.

This clonotype was seen a few times. The chain recombines TRBV12-3 or TRBV12-4 with TRBJ1-5; a possible D gene is TRBD1 (5 bases). V was clipped by 3 bases and J by 5 bases, with 11 bases between them. The CDR3 covers 14 residues. For the CDR3, the DNA is TGTGCCAGCAGTTTCGGGGGGTTCGATCAGCCCCAGCATTTT. This translates into CASSFGGFDQPQHF.